The clone carrying this T cell receptor (beta chain) was seen a few times. What it recognizes is unknown. The sample belongs to a study of shared clonotypes between healthy human individuals. About the study: Researchers assigned three CD4 naive, three CD4 memory, two CD8 naive and one CD8 memory plate to each donor.

Findings and caveats of the study: Blood alone was sampled, and tissue repertoires likely differ.

Execution of the assay was at deep level. Clones were sequenced by immunoSEQ multiplex PCR, and TCRdb holds only the in-frame ones, with some missing. Of about 660,000 clones in the sample, approximately 79% were seen once. A split of CD4+ cells into CD45RA+ naive and CD45RA-negative memory subsets was performed. The sample consisted of memory CD4+ T cells sorted from blood. Subset: CD45RA-negative fraction. This sequence was found in a woman aged 25 to 39 in good health.

CDR3 sequence: CASSGTGSNQPQHF. For the CDR3, the DNA is TGTGCCAGCTCGGGGACAGGTAGCAATCAGCCCCAGCATTTT. The rearrangement joins TRBV18 to TRBJ1-5, with 8 bases matching TRBD1. This CDR3 has 14 amino acids. Losses at the gene ends were 6 bases for V and 0 bases for J; bases not matched to a gene: 1. The germline gives CDR1 KGHSH, CDR2 LQKENI.